This TCR beta chain emerged from a study of cytomegalovirus exposure and HLA in healthy donors. Looking at the study overall: In a later analysis, the roughly 130 validation repertoires were reported to have used the same platform as the approximately 670 first-cohort repertoires. Study-level points and caveats: It was reported that the classifier diagnosed cytomegalovirus status with high specificity and sensitivity in both the original and validation cohorts.

TCRdb's table, derived via immunoSEQ multiplex PCR, lists solely in-frame clones and lacks some. The data show approximately 70,000 clones, 90% to 95% seen once. Germline CDR1 reads MNHNS; CDR2 reads SASEGT. Trimming left V 11 bases short and J 7 bases short, with 23 bases between. This CDR3 is built from 15 residues. A remark on this clone: Its specificity is unknown.

This sequence originates from a woman between 18 and 29 years old in good health and CMV-seronegative. V is TRBV6-1 and J is TRBJ2-2, with a weak D call TRBD2 (6 bases). Sequencing was performed on PBMCs. CDR3 in DNA: TGTGCCTGCCTAGTTTGGGAGGCGATGGGCGGGGAGCTGTTTTTT. Translation: CACLVWEAMGGELFF.